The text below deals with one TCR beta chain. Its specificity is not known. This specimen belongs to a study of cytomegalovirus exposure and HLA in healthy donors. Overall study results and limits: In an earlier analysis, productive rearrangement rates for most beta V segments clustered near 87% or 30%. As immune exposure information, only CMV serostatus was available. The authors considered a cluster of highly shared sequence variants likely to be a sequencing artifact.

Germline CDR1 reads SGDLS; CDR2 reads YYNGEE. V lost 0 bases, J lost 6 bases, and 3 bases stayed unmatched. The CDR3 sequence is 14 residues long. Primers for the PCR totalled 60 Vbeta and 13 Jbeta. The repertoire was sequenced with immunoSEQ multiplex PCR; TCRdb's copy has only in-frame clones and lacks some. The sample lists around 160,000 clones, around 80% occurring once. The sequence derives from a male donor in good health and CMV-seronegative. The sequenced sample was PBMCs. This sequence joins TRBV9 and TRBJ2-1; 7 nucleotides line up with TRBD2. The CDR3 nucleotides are TGTGCCAGCAGCGTAGTGGGGAGGGGCAATGAGCAGTTCTTC. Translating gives CASSVVGRGNEQFF. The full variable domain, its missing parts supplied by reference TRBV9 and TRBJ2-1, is DSGVTQTPKHLITATGQRVTLRCSPRSGDLSVYWYQQSLDQGLQFLIQYYNGEERAKGNILERFSAQQFPDLHSELNLSSLELGDSALYFCASSVVGRGNEQFFGPGTRLTVL.